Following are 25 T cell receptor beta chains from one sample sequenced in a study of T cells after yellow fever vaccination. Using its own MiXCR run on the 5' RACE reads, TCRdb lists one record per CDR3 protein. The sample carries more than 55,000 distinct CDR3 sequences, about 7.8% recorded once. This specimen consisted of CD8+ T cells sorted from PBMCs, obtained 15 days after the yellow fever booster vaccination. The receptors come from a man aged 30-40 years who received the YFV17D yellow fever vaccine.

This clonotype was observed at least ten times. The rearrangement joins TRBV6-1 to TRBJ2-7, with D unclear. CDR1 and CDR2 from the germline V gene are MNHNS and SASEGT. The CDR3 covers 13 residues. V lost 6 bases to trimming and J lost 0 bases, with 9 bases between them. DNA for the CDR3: TGTGCCAGCAGGGAGCTTAGCTCCTACGAGCAGTACTTC. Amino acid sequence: CASRELSSYEQYF.

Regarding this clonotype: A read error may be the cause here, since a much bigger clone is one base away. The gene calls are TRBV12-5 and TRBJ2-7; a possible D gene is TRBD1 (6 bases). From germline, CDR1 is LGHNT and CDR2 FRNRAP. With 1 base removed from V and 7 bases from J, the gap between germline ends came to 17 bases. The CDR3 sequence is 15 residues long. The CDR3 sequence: CASGLETGTLMEQYF. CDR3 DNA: TGTGCTAGTGGTTTGGAAACCGGGACACTGATGGAGCAGTACTTC.

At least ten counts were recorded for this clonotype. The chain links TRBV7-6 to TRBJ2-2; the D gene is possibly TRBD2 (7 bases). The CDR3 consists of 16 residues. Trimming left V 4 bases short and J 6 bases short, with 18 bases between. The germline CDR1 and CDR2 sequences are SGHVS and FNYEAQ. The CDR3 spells CASSSTGGGVSGELFF. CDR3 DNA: TGTGCCAGCAGCTCCACCGGAGGGGGGGTATCCGGGGAGCTGTTTTTT.

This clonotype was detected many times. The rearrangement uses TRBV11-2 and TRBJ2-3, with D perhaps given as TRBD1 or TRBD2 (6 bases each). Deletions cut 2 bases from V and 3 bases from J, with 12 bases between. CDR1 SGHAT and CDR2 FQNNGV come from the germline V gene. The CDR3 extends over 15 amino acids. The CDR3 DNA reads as TGTGCCAGCAGCTTACCGGGGGCCGGAACAGATACGCAGTATTTT. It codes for CASSLPGAGTDTQYF.

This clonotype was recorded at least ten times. The CDR3 nucleotides read TGCGCCAGCAGCCAAGCTCCTTACAATGAGCAGTTCTTC. Protein product: CASSQAPYNEQFF. This chain connects TRBV4-3 to TRBJ2-1; D is ambiguous. Germline V lookup: CDR1 LGHNA, CDR2 YSLEER. V was pared by 1 base and J by 4 bases, with 5 bases between. The CDR3 totals 13 residues.

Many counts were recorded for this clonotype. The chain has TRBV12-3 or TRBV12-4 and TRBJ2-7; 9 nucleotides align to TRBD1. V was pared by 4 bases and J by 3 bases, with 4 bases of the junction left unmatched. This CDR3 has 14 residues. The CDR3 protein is CASSYGQGNYEQYF. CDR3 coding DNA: TGTGCCAGCAGTTACGGACAGGGGAACTACGAGCAGTACTTC.

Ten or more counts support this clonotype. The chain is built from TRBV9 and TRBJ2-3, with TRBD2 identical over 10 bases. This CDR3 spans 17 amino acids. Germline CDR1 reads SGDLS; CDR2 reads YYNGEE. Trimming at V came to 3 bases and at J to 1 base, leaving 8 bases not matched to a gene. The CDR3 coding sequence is TGTGCCAGCAGCGCCCCTCTAGCGGGAGCCCGCACAGATACGCAGTATTTT. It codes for CASSAPLAGARTDTQYF.

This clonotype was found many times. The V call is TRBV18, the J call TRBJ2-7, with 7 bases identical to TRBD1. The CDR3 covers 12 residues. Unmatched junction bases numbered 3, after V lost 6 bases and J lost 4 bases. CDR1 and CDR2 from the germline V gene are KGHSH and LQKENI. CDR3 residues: CASSGQPYEQYF. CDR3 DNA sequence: TGTGCCAGCTCGGGACAGCCGTACGAGCAGTACTTC.

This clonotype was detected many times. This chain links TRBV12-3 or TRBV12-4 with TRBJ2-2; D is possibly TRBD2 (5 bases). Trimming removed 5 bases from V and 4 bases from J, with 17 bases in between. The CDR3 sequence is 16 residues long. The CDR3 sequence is CASSSGGDGPTGELFF. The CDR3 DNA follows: TGTGCCAGCAGTAGCGGTGGAGACGGGCCCACCGGGGAGCTGTTTTTT.

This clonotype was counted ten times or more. The CDR3 sequence: CASSYRGLKETATNEKLFF. The CDR3 DNA follows: TGTGCCAGCAGCTACAGGGGGTTAAAAGAGACTGCAACTAATGAAAAACTGTTTTTT. The chain uses TRBV2 and TRBJ1-4; 8 positions match TRBD1. The CDR3 spans 19 residues. Germline CDR1 reads SNHLY; CDR2 reads FYNNEI. V lost 6 bases to trimming and J lost 0 bases; unmatched junction nucleotides: 15.

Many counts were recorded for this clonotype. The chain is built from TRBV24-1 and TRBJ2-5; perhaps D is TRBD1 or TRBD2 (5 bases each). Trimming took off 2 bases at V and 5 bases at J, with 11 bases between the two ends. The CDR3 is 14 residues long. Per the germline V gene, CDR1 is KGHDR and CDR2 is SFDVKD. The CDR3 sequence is CATSDSRGVETQYF. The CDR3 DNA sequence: TGTGCCACCAGTGATTCCCGAGGGGTTGAGACCCAGTACTTC.

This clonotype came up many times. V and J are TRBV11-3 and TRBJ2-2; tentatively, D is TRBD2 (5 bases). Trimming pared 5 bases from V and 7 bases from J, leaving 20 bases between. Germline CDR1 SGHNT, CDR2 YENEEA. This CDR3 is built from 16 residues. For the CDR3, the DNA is TGTGCCAGCAGCCCCTCCATCGGACTCACCCGCGGGGAGCTGTTTTTT. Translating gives CASSPSIGLTRGELFF.

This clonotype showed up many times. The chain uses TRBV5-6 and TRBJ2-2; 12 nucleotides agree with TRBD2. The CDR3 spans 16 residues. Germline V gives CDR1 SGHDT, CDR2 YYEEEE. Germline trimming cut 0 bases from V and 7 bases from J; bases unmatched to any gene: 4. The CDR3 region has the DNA TGTGCCAGCAGCTTGGGACTAGCGGGAGCAGTCGGGGAGCTGTTTTTT. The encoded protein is CASSLGLAGAVGELFF.

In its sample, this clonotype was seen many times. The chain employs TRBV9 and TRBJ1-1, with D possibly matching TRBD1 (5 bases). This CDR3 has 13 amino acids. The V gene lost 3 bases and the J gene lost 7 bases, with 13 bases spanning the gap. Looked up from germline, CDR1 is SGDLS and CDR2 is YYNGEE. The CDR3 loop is CASSAYQGLEAFF. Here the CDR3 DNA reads TGTGCCAGCAGCGCATACCAGGGACTTGAAGCTTTCTTT.

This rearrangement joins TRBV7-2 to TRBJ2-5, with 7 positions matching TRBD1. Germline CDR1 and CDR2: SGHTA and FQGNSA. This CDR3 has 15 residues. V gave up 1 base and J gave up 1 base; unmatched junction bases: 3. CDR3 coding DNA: TGTGCCAGCAGCTTAGAGGGACAGCGCCAAGAGACCCAGTACTTC. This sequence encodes CASSLEGQRQETQYF.

This CDR3 reads CASSAGNSGTENQPQHF. DNA for the CDR3: TGTGCCAGCAGCGCGGGAAACTCCGGGACAGAAAATCAGCCCCAGCATTTT. V and J are TRBV9 and TRBJ1-5; the match to TRBD1 covers 7 bases. The CDR3 has 17 residues. J gave up 4 bases and V 3 bases, and 13 bases lay outside the gene matches. CDR1 is SGDLS and CDR2 is YYNGEE in the germline V gene.

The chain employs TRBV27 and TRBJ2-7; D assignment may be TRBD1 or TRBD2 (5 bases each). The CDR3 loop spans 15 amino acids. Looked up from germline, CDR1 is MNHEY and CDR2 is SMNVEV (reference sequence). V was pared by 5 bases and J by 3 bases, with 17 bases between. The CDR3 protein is CASSLGAGTNYEQYF. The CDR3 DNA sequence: TGTGCCAGCAGTCTTGGGGCCGGGACCAACTACGAGCAGTACTTC.

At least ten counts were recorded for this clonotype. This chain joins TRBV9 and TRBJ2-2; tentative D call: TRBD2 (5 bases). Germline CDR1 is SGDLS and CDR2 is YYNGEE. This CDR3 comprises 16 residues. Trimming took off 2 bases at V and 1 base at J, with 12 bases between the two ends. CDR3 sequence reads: CASSVPTGVNTGELFF. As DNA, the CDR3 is TGTGCCAGCAGCGTCCCCACCGGGGTGAACACCGGGGAGCTGTTTTTT.

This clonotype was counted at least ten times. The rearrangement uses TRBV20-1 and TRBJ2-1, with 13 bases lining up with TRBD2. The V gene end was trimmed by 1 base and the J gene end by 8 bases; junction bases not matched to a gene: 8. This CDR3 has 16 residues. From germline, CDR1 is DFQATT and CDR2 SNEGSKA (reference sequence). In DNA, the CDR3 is TGCAGTGCTAGAGCCCCGGGACTAGCGGGACTCGATGAGCAGTTCTTC. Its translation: CSARAPGLAGLDEQFF.

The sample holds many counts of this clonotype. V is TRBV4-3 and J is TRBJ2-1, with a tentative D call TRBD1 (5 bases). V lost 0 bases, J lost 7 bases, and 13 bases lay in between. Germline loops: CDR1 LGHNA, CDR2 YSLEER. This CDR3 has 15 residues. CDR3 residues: CASSQDRAIWNEQFF. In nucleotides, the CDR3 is TGCGCCAGCAGCCAAGACAGGGCTATTTGGAATGAGCAGTTCTTC.

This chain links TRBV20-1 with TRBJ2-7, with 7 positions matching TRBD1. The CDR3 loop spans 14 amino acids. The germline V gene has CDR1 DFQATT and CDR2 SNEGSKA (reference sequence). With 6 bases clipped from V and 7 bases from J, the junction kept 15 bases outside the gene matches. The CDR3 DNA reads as TGCAGTGCCAGACCCGGGACAGCAAACTGGGAGCAGTACTTC. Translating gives CSARPGTANWEQYF.

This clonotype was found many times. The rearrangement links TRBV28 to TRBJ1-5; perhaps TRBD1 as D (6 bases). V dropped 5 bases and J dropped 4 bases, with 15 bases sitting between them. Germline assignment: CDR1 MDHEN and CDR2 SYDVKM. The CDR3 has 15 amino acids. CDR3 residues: CASSVWAGTNQPQHF. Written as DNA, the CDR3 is TGTGCCAGCAGTGTTTGGGCAGGGACAAATCAGCCCCAGCATTTT. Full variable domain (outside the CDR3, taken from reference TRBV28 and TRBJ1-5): DVKVTQSSRYLVKRTGEKVFLECVQDMDHENMFWYRQDPGLGLRLIYFSYDVKMKEKGDIPEGYSVSREKKERFSLILESASTNQTSMYLCASSVWAGTNQPQHFGDGTRLSIL.

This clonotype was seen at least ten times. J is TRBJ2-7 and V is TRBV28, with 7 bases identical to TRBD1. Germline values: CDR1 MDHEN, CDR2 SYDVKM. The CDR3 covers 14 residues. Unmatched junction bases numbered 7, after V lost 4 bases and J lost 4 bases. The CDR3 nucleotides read TGTGCCAGCAGTTCGACAGGGAACTGGTACGAGCAGTACTTC. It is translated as CASSSTGNWYEQYF.

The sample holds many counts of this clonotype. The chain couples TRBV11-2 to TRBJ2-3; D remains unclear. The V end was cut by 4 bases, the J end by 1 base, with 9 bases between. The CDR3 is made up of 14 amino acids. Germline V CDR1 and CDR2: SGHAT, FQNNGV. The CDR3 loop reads CASSSGSGTDTQYF. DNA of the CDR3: TGTGCCAGCAGCTCCGGTAGTGGCACAGATACGCAGTATTTT. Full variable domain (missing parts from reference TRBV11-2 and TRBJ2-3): EAGVAQSPRYKIIEKRQSVAFWCNPISGHATLYWYQQILGQGPKLLIQFQNNGVVDDSQLPKDRFSAERLKGVDSTLKIQPAKLEDSAVYLCASSSGSGTDTQYFGPGTRLTVL.

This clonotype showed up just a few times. Written as DNA, the CDR3 is TGTGCCAGCAGTTTATCAGGACTAGCGGGAGTATATGAGCAGTTCTTC. Translation: CASSLSGLAGVYEQFF. The rearrangement joins TRBV28 to TRBJ2-1; 13 bases fit TRBD2. Trimming removed 1 base from V and 8 bases from J; junction bases left unmatched: 5. The CDR3 is 16 amino acids. Germline V gives CDR1 MDHEN, CDR2 SYDVKM.